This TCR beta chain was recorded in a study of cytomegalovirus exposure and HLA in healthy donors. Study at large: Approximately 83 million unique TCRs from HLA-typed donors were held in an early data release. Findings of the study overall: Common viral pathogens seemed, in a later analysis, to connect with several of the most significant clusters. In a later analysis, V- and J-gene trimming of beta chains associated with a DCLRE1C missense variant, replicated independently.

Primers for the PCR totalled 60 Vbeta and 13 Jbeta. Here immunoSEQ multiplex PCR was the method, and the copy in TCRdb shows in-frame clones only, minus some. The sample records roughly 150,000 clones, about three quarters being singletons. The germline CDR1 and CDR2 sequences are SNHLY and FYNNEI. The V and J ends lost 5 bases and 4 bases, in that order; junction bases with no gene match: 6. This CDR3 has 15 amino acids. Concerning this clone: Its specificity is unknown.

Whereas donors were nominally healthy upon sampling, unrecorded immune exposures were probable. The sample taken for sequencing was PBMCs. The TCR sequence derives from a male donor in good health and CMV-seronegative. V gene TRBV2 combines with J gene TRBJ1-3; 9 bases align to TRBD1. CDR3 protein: CASSLGQGYGNTIYF. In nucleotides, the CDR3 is TGTGCCAGCAGTTTGGGACAGGGATACGGAAACACCATATATTTT.